This record concerns one T cell receptor (beta chain) sequence. Its target is not known. 13 Jbeta primers and 60 Vbeta primers were used for the PCR. Libraries were prepared by immunoSEQ multiplex PCR; TCRdb keeps only in-frame clonotypes and omits some of them. The sample yields about 150,000 clones, approximately 80% seen once. This specimen comes from a study of cytomegalovirus exposure and HLA in healthy donors. The study's findings and limits: Compared with the roughly 700-donor mean, an Asian-associated ancestry cluster reportedly had fewer N-insertions, according to a later analysis. Rarity marked most TCR sequences, yet some public TCRs occurred in many donors.

V shed 1 base and J shed 5 bases, with 8 bases lying between them. The V gene's germline CDR1 is SEHNR and CDR2 FQNEAQ (reference sequence). CDR3 length: 13 amino acids. Sample: PBMCs. The source is a woman in her forties or fifties in good health and CMV-seropositive. The chain joins TRBV7-9 to TRBJ1-2; maybe TRBD1 (6 bases). The CDR3 spells CASSLDRVYGYTF. Written as DNA, the CDR3 is TGTGCCAGCAGCTTAGACAGGGTATATGGCTACACCTTC.